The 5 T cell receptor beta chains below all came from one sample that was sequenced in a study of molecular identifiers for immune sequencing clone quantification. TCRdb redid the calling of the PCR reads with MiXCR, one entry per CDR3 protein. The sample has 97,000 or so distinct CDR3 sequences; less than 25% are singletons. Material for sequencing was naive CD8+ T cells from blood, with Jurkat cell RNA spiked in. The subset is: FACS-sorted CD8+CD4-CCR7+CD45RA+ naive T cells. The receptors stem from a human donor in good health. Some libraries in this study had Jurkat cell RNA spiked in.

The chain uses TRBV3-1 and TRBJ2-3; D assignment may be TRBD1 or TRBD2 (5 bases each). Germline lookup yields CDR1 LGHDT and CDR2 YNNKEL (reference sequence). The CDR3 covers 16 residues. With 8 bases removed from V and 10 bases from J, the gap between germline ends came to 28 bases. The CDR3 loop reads CASRPGTGVRPDAQYF. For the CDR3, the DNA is TGTGCCAGCCGCCCCGGGACCGGGGTCCGCCCCGATGCGCAGTATTTT.

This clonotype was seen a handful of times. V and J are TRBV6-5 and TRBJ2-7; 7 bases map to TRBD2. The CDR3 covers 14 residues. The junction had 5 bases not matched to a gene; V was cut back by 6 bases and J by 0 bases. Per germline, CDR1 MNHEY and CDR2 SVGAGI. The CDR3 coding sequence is TGTGCCAGCAGCCTAGCGGCTTCCTCCTACGAGCAGTACTTC. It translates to CASSLAASSYEQYF.

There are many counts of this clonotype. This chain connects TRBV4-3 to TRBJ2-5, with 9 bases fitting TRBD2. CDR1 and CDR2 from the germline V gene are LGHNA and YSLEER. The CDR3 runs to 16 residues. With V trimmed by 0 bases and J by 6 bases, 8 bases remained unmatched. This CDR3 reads CASSQDWSGRMKTQYF. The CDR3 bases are TGCGCCAGCAGCCAAGACTGGAGCGGGAGGATGAAGACCCAGTACTTC.

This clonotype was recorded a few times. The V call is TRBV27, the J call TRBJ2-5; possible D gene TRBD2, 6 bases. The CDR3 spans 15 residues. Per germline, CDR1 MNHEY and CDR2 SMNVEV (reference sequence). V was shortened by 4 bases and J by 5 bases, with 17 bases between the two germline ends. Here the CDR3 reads CASSSGLNIGETQYF. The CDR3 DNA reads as TGTGCCAGCAGTTCGGGACTTAATATTGGGGAGACCCAGTACTTC.

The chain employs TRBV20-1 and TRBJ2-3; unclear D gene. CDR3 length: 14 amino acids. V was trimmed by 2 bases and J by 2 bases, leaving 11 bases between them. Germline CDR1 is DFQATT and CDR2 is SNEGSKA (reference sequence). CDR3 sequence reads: CSARSLFNTDTQYF. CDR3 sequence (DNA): TGCAGTGCTAGATCCCTATTTAACACAGATACGCAGTATTTT.